The 5 T cell receptor beta chains below were found in one sample sequenced in a study of blood T cell repertoires in COVID-19. The assay was immunoSEQ multiplex PCR, and TCRdb's table has in-frame clones only and misses some. The sample consists of under 300,000 clones, 80% to 90% of them appearing once. Sequencing was performed on PBMCs or T cells enriched from blood (not recorded which). The source of these receptors is a woman in her thirties or forties who had been exposed to COVID-19.

This clone was recorded at least ten times. The CDR3 spells CASSPGLGQNTDTQYF. DNA for the CDR3: TGTGCCAGCAGCCCAGGGTTAGGACAGAACACAGATACGCAGTATTTT. The rearrangement links TRBV7-7 to TRBJ2-3; weak D call: TRBD1 (6 bases). Germline CDR1 and CDR2: SSHAT and FNYEAQ (reference sequence). This CDR3 comprises 16 residues. V was shortened by 5 bases and J by 2 bases, with 17 bases between the two germline ends.

The chain recombines TRBV10-3 with TRBJ1-5, with TRBD1 matching over 9 bases. This CDR3 region has 14 residues. CDR1 ENHRY and CDR2 SYGVKD come from the germline V gene. V lost 8 bases and J lost 0; bases outside the gene matches: 2. The CDR3 spells CAISDRGSNQPQHF. CDR3 in DNA: TGTGCCATCTCGGACAGGGGTAGCAATCAGCCCCAGCATTTT.

V is TRBV13 and J is TRBJ1-2, with 7 bases matching TRBD1. Trimming cost V 5 bases and J 8 bases; bases outside gene matches: 8. CDR1 is PRHDT, CDR2 FYEKMQ, per germline (reference sequence). The CDR3 length is 13 residues. The CDR3 region has the DNA TGTGCCAGCAGCCCCCGACAGGGTGGCGGCTACACCTTC. This codes for CASSPRQGGGYTF.

This chain connects TRBV12-3 or TRBV12-4 to TRBJ2-7, with D possibly TRBD1 on 5 matching bases. The CDR3 loop spans 12 amino acids. Trimming stripped 3 bases from V and 5 bases from J, with 8 bases between. CDR3 amino acids: CASSLIGDEQYF. In DNA form, the CDR3 reads TGTGCCAGCAGTTTGATAGGGGACGAGCAGTACTTC.

The chain recombines TRBV9 with TRBJ2-1, with D possibly matching TRBD1 (6 bases). V lost 0 bases and J lost 4, with 14 bases in between. CDR1 and CDR2 (germline): SGDLS, YYNGEE. CDR3 length: 16 residues. The CDR3 loop reads CASSVAETGRYNEQFF. The DNA of the CDR3 is TGTGCCAGCAGCGTAGCGGAAACAGGGAGATACAATGAGCAGTTCTTC.